This T cell receptor (beta chain) was found in a study of cytomegalovirus exposure and HLA in healthy donors (TCRdb year 2017). The study in broad terms: In an earlier analysis of fewer than 750 of the donors, 250 to 350 Gb of sequence data and 90 million to 120 million unique TCR beta sequences from about 179 million T cells were reported. Approximately 300 gigabases of sequencing data and 70 million to 100 million unique TCR sequences made up an early release that covered 500 to 700 HLA-typed donors. The genetic ancestry cluster associated with self-reported Caucasian donors included over 80% of the 300 to 400 genotyped donors. The aim of the study was to test whether cataloging public T cell receptors could identify signatures of past pathogen exposure. The T cell repertoires of some 670 subjects were profiled by immunosequencing and related to cytomegalovirus serostatus. Besides the first cohort of 666 subjects, a separate validation cohort made up of 120 different subjects was used. High-throughput TCR immunosequencing, statistical association of individual TCRs with disease status, and machine learning were combined to predict cytomegalovirus infection status. To study patterns of TCR occurrence, a later analysis re-analyzed previously published TCR beta repertoires from just over 650 donors and added high-resolution HLA genotyping. The later analysis used no new phenotypic data to find candidate immune exposures, relying instead on TCR beta sequences and their occurrence across donors. In an earlier analysis of a few hundred of the donors, high-throughput TCR beta sequencing was used to judge whether each TCR beta V gene segment behaved as functional or pseudogenic. Donor age, sex, ethnicity and CMV serostatus were compiled together with the repertoire data. A later genetic analysis took genome-wide SNP genotypes for about three fifths of the roughly 700 donors and used that subset as a discovery cohort. All discovery cohort repertoires had been generated using a single sequencing platform. Both class I and class II loci were covered by HLA typing, at four-digit resolution. The number of donors typed differed by locus, with roughly 629-640 for A, B, C, DRB1 and DQB1, about 500 for DQA1, 600 to 610 for DPA1, and around 450 for DPB1. Four or five DR-DQ haplotypes were handled as single units for association and clustering because linkage in the cohort was strong. On average, roughly 250,000 unique TCR beta nucleotide sequences were sequenced per donor among some 430 genotyped donors of the cohort, with roughly a sixth of those sequences being non-productive.

Libraries were constructed by the immunoSEQ multiplex PCR assay. For the multiplex PCR, a mixture combining 60 forward primers for TCR Vbeta segments and 13 reverse primers for TCR Jbeta segments was used. The CDR3 region of rearranged TCR beta genes was amplified from genomic DNA by a multiplex PCR assay. On the Illumina HiSeq System, the amplified TCR beta libraries were sequenced as 87-base-pair reads. In the original analysis: In a later analysis, some 80 million unique TCR beta chains were counted across the roughly 610 repertoires, and roughly 9.9 million of these chains were shared by at least two donors. Raw reads were error-corrected and collapsed into unique sequences with a nearest-neighbor algorithm that merged closely related sequences to remove PCR and sequencing errors. To assign V, D and J gene segments, CDR3 sequences were aligned to IMGT reference sequences. For a sequence to be retained, a match of at least six nucleotides to both a V gene segment and a J gene segment was required. Rearrangements were called productive when the CDR3 lacked stop codons and stayed in frame with V and J; all others were non-productive. Following IMGT convention, CDR3 was defined as the stretch from the second conserved V-encoded cysteine up to the conserved J-encoded phenylalanine. In an earlier analysis of more than 550 of the donors, sequences lacking an unambiguous match to a single V gene segment were excluded. An earlier analysis of 587 of the donors called V segments functional above 56.7% productive rearrangements and segregating when the between-donor standard deviation exceeded 5%. A statistical classification framework was built to diagnose cytomegalovirus status from the catalog of TCR beta chain sequences. A later analysis assigned V and J genes by comparing TCR nucleotide sequences with IMGT/GENE-DB human TR gene sequences. Using the TCRdist pipeline, a later analysis assigned CDR3 sequences along with most-parsimonious VDJ recombination scenarios. In a later analysis, each TCR beta chain was defined by its CDR3 amino acid sequence together with its V-gene family, and reads lacking a unique V-gene family were excluded. As a way to deal with suspected cross-contamination and a sequencing artifact, a later analysis dropped over 550 nucleotide sequences that were highly shared and had low generation probability. For each public chain, a later analysis derived a clonal expansion index from normalized ranks of inferred template counts within each repertoire. A later analysis computed generation probabilities with a VDJ recombination model fitted to out-of-frame rearrangements, and checked the results against IGoR. In a later analysis, hypergeometric tests were used to score TCR-TCR, TCR-HLA and TCR-CMV co-occurrence, with a repertoire-size bias correction applied to TCR pairs. False discovery rates were estimated in a later analysis by permuting HLA or CMV assignments 20 times. A later analysis grouped co-occurring TCRs with DBSCAN, adding TCRdist sequence similarity when clustering within HLA-allele-positive subsets. Repertoires with fewer than 30,000 or more than 120,000 public chains were left out of co-occurrence clustering, as were five repertoires with anomalous nucleotide sharing. TCRdb took this table from immuneACCESS and kept in-frame rearrangements with V and J called. Such tables lack part of the clones; where checked against another copy, unresolved V genes explain under half of the gap, and the rest is unexplained. The D gene and trimming were derived from the DNA, and the V and J assignments and clone size from that table. This sample has about 180,000 clones in its table, and around 76% of those were observed once. The ten largest clones represent about 1.5% of the sample.

V is reduced by 6 bases and J by 6 bases, leaving a spacing of 18 bases between them. For CDR1 and CDR2, the germline V gene lists SNHLY and FYNNEI. The CDR3 contains 14 residues, cysteine and phenylalanine counted. The sequence is cut down to CDR3 DNA, 42 bases in frame from base 1. In regard to this clone: The antigen it binds to is not known. Base qualities are not provided; no much larger clone lies one nucleotide away.

The cohort consisted of 670 or so healthy bone marrow donors. Cohort members were all nominally healthy when sampled, although unrecorded immune exposures were likely present. The donor was CMV seronegative and was included in the group of several hundred seronegative cohort members. Every donor gave a peripheral blood sample, and the peripheral blood mononuclear cells from that sample were used for TCR beta sequencing. The Qiagen DNeasy Blood Extraction Kit was used to extract genomic DNA from the blood cell samples. What the research found in general, with its limitations: In a later analysis, about 17,000 TCR beta sequences were associated with specific HLA alleles at a false discovery rate of 0.05. In vitro tests confirmed that a few of the cytomegalovirus-associated TCR beta chains recognize cytomegalovirus antigens. In a later analysis, HLA-associated TCR beta chains were found to be more clonally expanded and to have lower generation probabilities than equally common non-associated chains. Only TCR beta chains were sequenced in this cohort, and the absence of alpha or paired-chain data limited detectable features. Because HLA typing was missing for some donors at each locus, association tests included only the typed subset. An earlier analysis of some 590 of the donors showed that most TCR beta V segments appeared in productive rearrangements either about 87% or about 30% of the time, which broadly matched IMGT annotations. In a later analysis, the rate of TCR association differed among HLA loci, with DRB1 alleles having the most associated TCRs and HLA-C alleles having the fewest. Across donors, most TCR sequences were observed very rarely, whereas some public TCRs were present in many individuals. The classifier was reported to diagnose cytomegalovirus status with high specificity and sensitivity in both the original and validation cohorts. Correlated functional status among segregating V segments might reflect linkage disequilibrium, but an unknown experimental factor could not be ruled out. A further reported finding was that TCR beta sequences accurately predicted the HLA-A and HLA-B alleles for most subjects in the first cohort. Sequencing depth was assumed to be roughly uniform across donors in the presence/absence analyses, though that assumption may not hold. According to the authors, the approach could potentially be generalized to other disease states and immunological phenotypes. A later analysis found that most CMV-associated TCR beta chains appeared HLA-restricted, with HLA associations seemingly driven largely by CMV exposure. Because counts were too low, about 17 rarely observed V segments, including chromosome 9 orphons, were excluded from the earlier analysis of 587 of the donors. The 87-base-pair reads could not distinguish some IMGT-functional V segments, including TRBV6-2 and TRBV6-3, so those segments were excluded. V-gene and J-gene trimming of TCR beta chains was associated with a missense DCLRE1C variant in a later genetic analysis, and the association was replicated in an independent cohort. A group of highly shared sequence variants was considered likely to be a technical artifact of the sequencing pipeline. The study gave a list of some 150 TCR beta chains associated with cytomegalovirus. In a later genetic analysis, fewer N-insertions in productive TCRs were reported among donors in an Asian-associated ancestry cluster than the roughly 710-donor mean. CMV serostatus was the only immune exposure information available for the cohort. Assigning TCR associations to individual alleles was difficult when HLA alleles, especially DR and DQ, strongly co-occurred. In a later analysis, several top co-occurrence clusters were reported to appear linked to parvovirus B19, influenza, CMV and Epstein-Barr virus.

The chain is assembled from TRBV2 and TRBJ2-7; TRBD2 is perhaps the D gene, given 6 matching bases. Sequenced: PBMCs. This sequence was found in a man aged 40-55 years in good health and CMV-seronegative. This receptor has the CDR3 CASRRGEQGTEQYF. The DNA sequence reads TGTGCCAGCAGGCGGGGTGAGCAGGGCACCGAGCAGTACTTC.